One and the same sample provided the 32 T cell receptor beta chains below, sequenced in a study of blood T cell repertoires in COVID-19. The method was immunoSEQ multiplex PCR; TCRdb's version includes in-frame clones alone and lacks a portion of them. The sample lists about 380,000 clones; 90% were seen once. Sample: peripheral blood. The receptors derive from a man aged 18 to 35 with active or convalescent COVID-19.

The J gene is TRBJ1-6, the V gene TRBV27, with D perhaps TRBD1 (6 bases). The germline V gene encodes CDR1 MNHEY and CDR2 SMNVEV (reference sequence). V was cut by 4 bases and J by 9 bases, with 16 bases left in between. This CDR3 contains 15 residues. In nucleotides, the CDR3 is TGTGCCAGCAGTTGGGGACAACCCACGGGTTCACCCCTCCACTTT. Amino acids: CASSWGQPTGSPLHF.

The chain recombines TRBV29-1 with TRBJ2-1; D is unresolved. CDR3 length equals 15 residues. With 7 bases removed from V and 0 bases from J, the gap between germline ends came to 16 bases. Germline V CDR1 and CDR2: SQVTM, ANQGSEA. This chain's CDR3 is CSGRLTINSYNEQFF. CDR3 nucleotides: TGCAGCGGAAGACTCACCATAAACTCCTACAATGAGCAGTTCTTC.

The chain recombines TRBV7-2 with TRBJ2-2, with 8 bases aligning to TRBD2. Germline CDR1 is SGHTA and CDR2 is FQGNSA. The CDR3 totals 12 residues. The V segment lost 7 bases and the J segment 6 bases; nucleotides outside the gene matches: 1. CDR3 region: CASTGGAGELFF. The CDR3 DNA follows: TGTGCCAGCACCGGGGGGGCCGGGGAGCTGTTTTTT.

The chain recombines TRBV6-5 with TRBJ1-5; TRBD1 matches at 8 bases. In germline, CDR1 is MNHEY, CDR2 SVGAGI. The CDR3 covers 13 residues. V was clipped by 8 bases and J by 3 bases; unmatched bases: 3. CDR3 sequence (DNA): TGTGCCAGCGCCAGGGGGCTCAATCAGCCCCAGCATTTT. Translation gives CASARGLNQPQHF.

The CDR3 DNA reads TGTGCCAGCAGCTCGGGCCCAGCAGGGGGTAATGAAAAACTGTTTTTT. Translated, it gives CASSSGPAGGNEKLFF. The V gene is TRBV5-8, the J gene TRBJ1-4; TRBD1 agrees at 7 bases. V shed 3 bases, J shed 4 bases, and the junction held 9 bases outside the gene matches. The CDR3 consists of 16 residues. The germline CDR1 and CDR2 sequences are SGHTS and YDEGEE.

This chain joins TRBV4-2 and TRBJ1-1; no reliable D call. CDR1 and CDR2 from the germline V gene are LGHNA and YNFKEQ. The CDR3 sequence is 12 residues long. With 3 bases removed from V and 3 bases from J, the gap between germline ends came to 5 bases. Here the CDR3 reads CASSHMYTEAFF. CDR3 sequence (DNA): TGTGCCAGCAGCCACATGTACACTGAAGCTTTCTTT.

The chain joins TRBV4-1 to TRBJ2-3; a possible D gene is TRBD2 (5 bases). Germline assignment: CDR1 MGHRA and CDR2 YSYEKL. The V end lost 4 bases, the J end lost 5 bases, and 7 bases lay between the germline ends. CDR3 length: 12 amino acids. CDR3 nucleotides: TGCGCCAGCAGCCTGGCGGGAGATACGCAGTATTTT. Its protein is CASSLAGDTQYF.

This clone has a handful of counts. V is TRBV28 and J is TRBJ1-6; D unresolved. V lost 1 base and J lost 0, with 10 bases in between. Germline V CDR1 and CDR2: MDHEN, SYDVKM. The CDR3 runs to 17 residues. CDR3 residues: CASSLSGRSSYNSPLHF. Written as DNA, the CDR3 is TGTGCCAGCAGTTTATCGGGGAGGAGCTCCTATAATTCACCCCTCCACTTT.

CDR3 region: CASGWAKKRETQYF. The CDR3 bases are TGTGCCAGCGGTTGGGCCAAGAAACGAGAGACCCAGTACTTC. The rearrangement uses TRBV6-2 or TRBV6-3 and TRBJ2-5, with D uncertain. Germline V CDR1 and CDR2: MNHEY, SVGEGT. The CDR3 spans 14 residues. V was clipped by 8 bases and J by 4 bases, with 17 bases between them.

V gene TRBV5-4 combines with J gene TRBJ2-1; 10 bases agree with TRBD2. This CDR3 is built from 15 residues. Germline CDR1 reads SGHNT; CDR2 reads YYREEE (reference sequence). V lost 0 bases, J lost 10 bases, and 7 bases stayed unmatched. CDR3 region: CASSLGTSGVYEQFF. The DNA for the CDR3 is TGTGCCAGCAGCTTGGGTACTAGCGGGGTCTACGAGCAGTTCTTC.

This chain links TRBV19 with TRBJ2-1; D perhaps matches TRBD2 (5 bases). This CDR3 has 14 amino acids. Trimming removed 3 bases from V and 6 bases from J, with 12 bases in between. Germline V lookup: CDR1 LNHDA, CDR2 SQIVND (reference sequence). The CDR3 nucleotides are TGTGCCAGTAGTATGAGTCCTGGAGGCAATGAGCAGTTCTTC. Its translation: CASSMSPGGNEQFF. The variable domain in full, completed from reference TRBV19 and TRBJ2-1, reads DGGITQSPKYLFRKEGQNVTLSCEQNLNHDAMYWYRQDPGQGLRLIYYSQIVNDFQKGDIAEGYSVSREKKESFPLTVTSAQKNPTAFYLCASSMSPGGNEQFFGPGTRLTVL.

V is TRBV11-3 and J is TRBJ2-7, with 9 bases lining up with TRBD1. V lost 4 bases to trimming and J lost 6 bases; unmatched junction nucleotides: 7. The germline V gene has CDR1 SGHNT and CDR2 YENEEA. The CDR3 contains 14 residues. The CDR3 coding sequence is TGTGCCAGCAGCTCAAAGACAGGGGGAAGCGAGCAGTACTTC. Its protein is CASSSKTGGSEQYF.

DNA of the CDR3: TGTGCCAGCAGTTTATTGTACAAAAGCTCCTACGAGCAGTACTTC. Its protein product is CASSLLYKSSYEQYF. V is TRBV27 and J is TRBJ2-7; D is undetermined. This CDR3 contains 15 residues. The V gene lost 1 base and the J gene lost 0 bases, with 10 bases spanning the gap. Germline CDR1 is MNHEY and CDR2 is SMNVEV (reference sequence).

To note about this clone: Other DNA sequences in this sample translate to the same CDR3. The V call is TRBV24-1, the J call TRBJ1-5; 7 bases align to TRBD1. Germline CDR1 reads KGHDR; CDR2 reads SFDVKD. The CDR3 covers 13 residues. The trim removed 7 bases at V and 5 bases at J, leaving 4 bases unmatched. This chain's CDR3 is CATSDRADQPQHF. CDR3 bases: TGTGCCACCAGCGACAGGGCGGATCAGCCCCAGCATTTT.

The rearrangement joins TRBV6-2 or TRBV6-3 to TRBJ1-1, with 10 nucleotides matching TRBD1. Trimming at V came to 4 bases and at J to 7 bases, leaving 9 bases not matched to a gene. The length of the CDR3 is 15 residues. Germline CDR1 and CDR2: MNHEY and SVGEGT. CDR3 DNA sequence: TGTGCCAGCAGTTCGCGCGACAGGGGGCTGGTTGAAGCTTTCTTT. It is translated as CASSSRDRGLVEAFF.

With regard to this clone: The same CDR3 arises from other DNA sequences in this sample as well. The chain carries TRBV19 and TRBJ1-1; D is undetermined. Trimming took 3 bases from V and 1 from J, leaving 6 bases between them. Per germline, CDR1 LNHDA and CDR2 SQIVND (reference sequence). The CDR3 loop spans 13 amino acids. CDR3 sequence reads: CASSISGNTEAFF. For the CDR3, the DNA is TGTGCCAGTAGTATTAGTGGGAACACTGAAGCTTTCTTT.

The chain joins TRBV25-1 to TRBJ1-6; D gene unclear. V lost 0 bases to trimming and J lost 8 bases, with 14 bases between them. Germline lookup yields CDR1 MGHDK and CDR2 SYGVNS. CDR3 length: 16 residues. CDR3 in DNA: TGTGCCAGCAGTGAATATGGAGGAGAATATTATTCACCCCTCCACTTT. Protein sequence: CASSEYGGEYYSPLHF.

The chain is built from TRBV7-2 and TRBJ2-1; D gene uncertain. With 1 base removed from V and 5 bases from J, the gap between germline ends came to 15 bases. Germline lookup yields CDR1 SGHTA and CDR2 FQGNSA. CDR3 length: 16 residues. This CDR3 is CASSLVTQLKNNEQFF. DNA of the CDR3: TGTGCCAGCAGCTTAGTGACACAACTTAAAAACAATGAGCAGTTCTTC.

Here the CDR3 reads CASSIHLLAGITDTQYF. CDR3 nucleotides: TGTGCCAGCAGCATTCATTTGTTAGCGGGGATTACAGATACGCAGTATTTT. The chain recombines TRBV28 with TRBJ2-3; 8 bases are a match to TRBD2. In germline, CDR1 is MDHEN, CDR2 SYDVKM. The CDR3 extends over 17 amino acids. V trimming: 6 bases; J trimming: 3 bases; junction bases outside the gene matches: 14. Supplemented by reference TRBV28 and TRBJ2-3, the full variable domain reads DVKVTQSSRYLVKRTGEKVFLECVQDMDHENMFWYRQDPGLGLRLIYFSYDVKMKEKGDIPEGYSVSREKKERFSLILESASTNQTSMYLCASSIHLLAGITDTQYFGPGTRLTVL.

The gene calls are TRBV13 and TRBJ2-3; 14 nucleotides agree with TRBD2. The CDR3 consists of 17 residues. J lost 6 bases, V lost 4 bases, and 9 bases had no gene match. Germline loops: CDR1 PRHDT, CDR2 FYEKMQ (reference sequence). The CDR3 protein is CASSSGLAGGRGDTQYF. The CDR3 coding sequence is TGTGCCAGCAGCTCAGGACTAGCGGGGGGACGGGGGGATACGCAGTATTTT.

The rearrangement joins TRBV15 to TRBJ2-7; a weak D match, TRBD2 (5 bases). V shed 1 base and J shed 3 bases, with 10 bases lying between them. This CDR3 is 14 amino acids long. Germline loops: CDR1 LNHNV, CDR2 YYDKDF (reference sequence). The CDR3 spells CATSRGTESYEQYF. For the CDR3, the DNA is TGTGCCACCAGCAGAGGGACTGAAAGCTACGAGCAGTACTTC. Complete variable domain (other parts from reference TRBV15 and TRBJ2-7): DAMVIQNPRYQVTQFGKPVTLSCSQTLNHNVMYWYQQKSSQAPKLLFHYYDKDFNNEADTPDNFQSRRPNTSFCFLDIRSPGLGDTAMYLCATSRGTESYEQYFGPGTRLTVT.

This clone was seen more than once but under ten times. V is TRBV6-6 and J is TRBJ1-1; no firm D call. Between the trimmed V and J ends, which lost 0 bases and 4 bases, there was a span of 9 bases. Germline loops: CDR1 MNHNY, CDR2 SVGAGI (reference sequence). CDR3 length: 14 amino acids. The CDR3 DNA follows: TGTGCCAGCAGTTACTCCCTTGGAGGCACTGAAGCTTTCTTT. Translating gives CASSYSLGGTEAFF.

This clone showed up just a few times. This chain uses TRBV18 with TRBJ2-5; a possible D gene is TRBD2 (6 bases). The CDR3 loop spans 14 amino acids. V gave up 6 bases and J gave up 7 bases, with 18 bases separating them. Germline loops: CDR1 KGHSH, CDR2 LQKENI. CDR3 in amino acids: CASSPKARDRTQYF. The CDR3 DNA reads TGTGCCAGCTCTCCAAAGGCGCGGGACCGGACCCAGTACTTC. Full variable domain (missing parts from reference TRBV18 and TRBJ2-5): NAGVMQNPRHLVRRRGQEARLRCSPMKGHSHVYWYRQLPEEGLKFMVYLQKENIIDESGMPKERFSAEFPKEGPSILRIQQVVRGDSAAYFCASSPKARDRTQYFGPGTRLLVL.

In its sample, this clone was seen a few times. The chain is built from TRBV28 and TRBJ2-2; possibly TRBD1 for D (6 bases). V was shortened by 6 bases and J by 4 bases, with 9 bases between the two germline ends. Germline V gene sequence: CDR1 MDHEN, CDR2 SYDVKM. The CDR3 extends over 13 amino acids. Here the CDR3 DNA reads TGTGCCAGCAGAGGGGGTATCACCGGGGAGCTGTTTTTT. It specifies CASRGGITGELFF.

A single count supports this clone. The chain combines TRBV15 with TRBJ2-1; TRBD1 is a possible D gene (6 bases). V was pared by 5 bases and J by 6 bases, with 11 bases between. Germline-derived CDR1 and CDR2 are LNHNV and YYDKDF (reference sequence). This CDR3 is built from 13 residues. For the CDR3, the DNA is TGTGCCACCAGCTCAGACAGGCCCAATGAGCAGTTCTTC. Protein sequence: CATSSDRPNEQFF.

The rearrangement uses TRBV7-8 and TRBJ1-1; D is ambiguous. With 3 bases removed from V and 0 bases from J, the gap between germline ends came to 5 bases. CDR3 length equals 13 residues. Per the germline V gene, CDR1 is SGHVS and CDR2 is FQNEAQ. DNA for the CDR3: TGTGCCAGCAGCTTCCGAGTGAACACTGAAGCTTTCTTT. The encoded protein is CASSFRVNTEAFF.

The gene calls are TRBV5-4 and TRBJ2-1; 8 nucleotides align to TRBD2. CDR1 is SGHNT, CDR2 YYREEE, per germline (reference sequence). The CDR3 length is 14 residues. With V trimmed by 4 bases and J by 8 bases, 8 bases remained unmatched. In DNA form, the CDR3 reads TGTGCCAGCAGCACGAGCGGGAGACCGGATGAGCAGTTCTTC. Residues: CASSTSGRPDEQFF.

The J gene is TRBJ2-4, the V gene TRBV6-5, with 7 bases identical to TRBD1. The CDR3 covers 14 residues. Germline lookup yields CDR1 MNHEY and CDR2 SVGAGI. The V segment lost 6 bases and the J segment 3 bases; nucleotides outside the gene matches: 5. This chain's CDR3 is CASRDRAGKNIQYF. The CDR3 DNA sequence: TGTGCCAGCAGAGACAGGGCGGGCAAAAACATTCAGTACTTC.

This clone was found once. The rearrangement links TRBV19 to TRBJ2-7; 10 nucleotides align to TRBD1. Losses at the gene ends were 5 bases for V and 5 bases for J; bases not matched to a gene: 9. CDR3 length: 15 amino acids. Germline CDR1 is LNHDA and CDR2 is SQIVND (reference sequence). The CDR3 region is CASSPSTGGLNEQYF. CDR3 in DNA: TGTGCCAGTAGTCCGTCGACAGGGGGCCTAAACGAGCAGTACTTC.

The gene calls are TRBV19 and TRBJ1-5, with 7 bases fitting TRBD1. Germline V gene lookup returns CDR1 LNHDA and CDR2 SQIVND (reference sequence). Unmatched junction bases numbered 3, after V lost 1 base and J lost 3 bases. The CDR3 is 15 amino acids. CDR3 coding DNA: TGTGCCAGTAGTATAGGGACAGGTCTCAATCAGCCCCAGCATTTT. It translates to CASSIGTGLNQPQHF.

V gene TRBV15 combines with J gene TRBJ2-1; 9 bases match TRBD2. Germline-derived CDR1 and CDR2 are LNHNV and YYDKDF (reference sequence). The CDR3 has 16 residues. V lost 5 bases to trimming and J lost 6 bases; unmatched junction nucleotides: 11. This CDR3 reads CATSPEGRGGFNEQFF. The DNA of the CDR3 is TGTGCCACCAGCCCCGAGGGGCGGGGGGGGTTCAATGAGCAGTTCTTC.

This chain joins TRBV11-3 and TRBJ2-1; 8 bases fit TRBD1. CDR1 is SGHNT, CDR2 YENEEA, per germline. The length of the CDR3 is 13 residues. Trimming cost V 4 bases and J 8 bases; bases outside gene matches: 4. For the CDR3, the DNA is TGTGCCAGCAGCTCAGGGGGCAGAGATGAGCAGTTCTTC. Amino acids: CASSSGGRDEQFF.